What follows are 19 T cell receptor beta chains derived from one specimen sequenced in a study of T cells in women clearing cervical HPV infection. Sequencing used immunoSEQ multiplex PCR; TCRdb keeps in-frame clones, though not all of them. The sample has under 30,000 clones, and its top ten clones hold 6% to 7%. Sequencing used blood buffy coat. These receptors originate from a woman aged 18 to 69 with a cervical HPV16 infection that either progressed to CIN3+ or cleared (not recorded which).

As for this clone: Read data end 3 residues before the CDR3 end; the end is taken from the germline J gene. This chain uses TRBV20-1 with TRBJ2-1, with 7 bases aligning to TRBD2. Germline CDR1 is DFQATT and CDR2 is SNEGSKA (reference sequence). Trimming took 3 bases from V and 4 from J; bases not matched to a gene: 12. This CDR3 is 16 amino acids long. The CDR3 here is CSARAALAARYNEQFF. The DNA read from the CDR3 is TGCAGTGCTAGGGCCGCGCTAGCGGCTCGATACAATGAG.

About this clone: The read terminates 3 residues ahead of where the CDR3 ends, so the germline J gene completes it. The chain carries TRBV10-3 and TRBJ1-1, with 8 bases matching TRBD1. The CDR3 has 13 residues. V shed 5 bases and J 4 bases; nucleotides not matched to a gene: 3. The germline V gene has CDR1 ENHRY and CDR2 SYGVKD. The chain's CDR3 is CAISQGAVTEAFF. The CDR3 DNA, read in part, is TGTGCCATCAGTCAGGGGGCAGTCACTGAA.

Concerning this clone itself: The CDR3 extends 3 residues past the end of the read, so its final part is completed from the germline J gene. The chain uses TRBV19 and TRBJ2-2; D call uncertain. This CDR3 comprises 11 residues. Looked up from germline, CDR1 is LNHDA and CDR2 is SQIVND (reference sequence). This chain's CDR3 is CASRVREKLFF. CDR3 DNA, as far as it was read: TGTGCCAGTAGAGTGCGAGAAAAG.

Remarks on this clone: Read sequence stops 3 residues before the CDR3 end, and the germline J gene provides the missing end. The chain combines TRBV7-9 with TRBJ1-1; D not certain. CDR1 and CDR2 from the germline V gene are SEHNR and FQNEAQ (reference sequence). The CDR3 totals 13 residues. V was shortened by 5 bases and J by 1 base, with 8 bases between the two germline ends. CDR3 bases read: TGTGCCAGCAGCCGACTTAAGAACACTGAA. The encoded protein is CASSRLKNTE. The complete CDR3 sequence is CASSRLKNTEAFF.

Comment on this clone: The read terminates 3 residues ahead of where the CDR3 ends, so the germline J gene completes it. V usage is TRBV19 and J usage is TRBJ1-2; 7 bases align to TRBD1. Losses at the gene ends were 7 bases for V and 1 base for J; bases not matched to a gene: 6. Germline assignment: CDR1 LNHDA and CDR2 SQIVND (reference sequence). CDR3 length: 14 residues. CDR3 DNA (partial): TGTGCCAGTAAGGCGACAGGGTATAACTATGGC. Residues: CASKATGYNYG. The whole CDR3 sequence is CASKATGYNYGYTF.

As regards this clone: The read ends 3 residues shy of where the CDR3 ends; the end is completed using the germline J gene. The rearrangement uses TRBV7-3 and TRBJ2-2; D may be TRBD2 (6 bases). CDR1 and CDR2 (germline): SGHTA, FQGTGA. This CDR3 spans 17 amino acids. CDR3 in amino acids: CASSLNGGNSGANVLFF. Partial CDR3 DNA: TGTGCCAGCAGCTTGAACGGGGGAAACTCTGGGGCCAACGTG.

As for this clone: The sequenced fragment ends 3 residues before the CDR3 boundary, so the rest is inferred from the germline J gene. This chain uses TRBV20-1 with TRBJ1-2, with 9 bases aligning to TRBD1. The germline gives CDR1 DFQATT, CDR2 SNEGSKA (reference sequence). This CDR3 has 17 amino acids. Unmatched junction bases numbered 12, after V lost 2 bases and J lost 2 bases. The CDR3 region is CSARPPGQGEVNYGYTF. The DNA read from the CDR3 is TGCAGTGCTAGACCTCCGGGACAGGGAGAGGTCAACTATGGC.

The CDR3 DNA, read in part, is TGCGCCAGCAGCTTGGACAGACCCGCAAACTCCGAG. It is translated as CASSLDRPANSE. From start to end, the CDR3 is CASSLDRPANSEQYF. V usage is TRBV5-1 and J usage is TRBJ2-7; no clear D. The read ends 3 residues before the CDR3 terminus; that terminus is restored from the germline J gene. V was cut by 0 bases and J by 6 bases, with 16 bases left in between. The CDR3 covers 15 residues. Germline V gives CDR1 SGHRS, CDR2 YFSETQ.

A remark on this clone: The read ends 3 residues shy of where the CDR3 ends; the end is completed using the germline J gene. This chain joins TRBV19 and TRBJ2-2; TRBD2 is a possible D gene (5 bases). The CDR3 loop spans 15 amino acids. V lost 5 bases to trimming and J lost 6 bases, with 16 bases between them. Germline V gives CDR1 LNHDA, CDR2 SQIVND (reference sequence). The covered CDR3 bases are TGTGCCAGTAGTCATCGGCGGGCGGGTGCCGGGGAG. It translates to CASSHRRAGAGE. The whole CDR3 protein reads CASSHRRAGAGELFF. The full variable domain, in which reference TRBV19 and TRBJ2-2 provide the parts outside the CDR3, is DGGITQSPKYLFRKEGQNVTLSCEQNLNHDAMYWYRQDPGQGLRLIYYSQIVNDFQKGDIAEGYSVSREKKESFPLTVTSAQKNPTAFYLCASSHRRAGAGELFFGEGSRLTVL.

A word on this clone: The read gets to within 3 residues of the CDR3 end, and the germline J gene fills in the rest. The V and J genes are TRBV20-1 and TRBJ1-4; TRBD1 matches at 9 bases. This CDR3 region has 13 residues. CDR1 DFQATT and CDR2 SNEGSKA come from the germline V gene (reference sequence). The sequenced CDR3 bases are TGCAGTGCTAGACGGACAGGGGTAGCGAAA. It translates to CSARRTGVAK. The full CDR3 protein reads CSARRTGVAKLFF.

A note on this clone: The read falls 3 residues short of the CDR3 end, and the missing part is taken from the germline J gene. The chain uses TRBV3-1 (or the pseudogene TRBV3-2) and TRBJ2-3, with TRBD2 identical over 7 bases. V gave up 1 base and J gave up 0 bases; unmatched junction bases: 7. Germline V lookup: CDR1 LGHDT, CDR2 YNNKEL (reference sequence). The CDR3 is made up of 17 amino acids. Partial CDR3 DNA: TGTGCCAGCAGCCAAGCCCTCCTAGCGGCAAGCACAGATACG. As protein: CASSQALLAASTDT. The whole CDR3 reads CASSQALLAASTDTQYF.

As to this clone: The read ends 3 residues shy of where the CDR3 ends; the end is completed using the germline J gene. The rearrangement joins TRBV29-1 to TRBJ2-3, with 7 bases identical to TRBD1. Germline values: CDR1 SQVTM, CDR2 ANQGSEA. Trimming at V came to 7 bases and at J to 0 bases, leaving 4 bases not matched to a gene. This CDR3 has 13 amino acids. CDR3 DNA, as far as it was read: TGCAGCGGTGGGACAGCTAGCACAGATACG. It specifies CSGGTASTDT. The full CDR3 protein reads CSGGTASTDTQYF.

A note on this clone: The observed sequence ends 3 residues before the CDR3 terminus, with the missing tail filled in from the germline J gene. V usage is TRBV27 and J usage is TRBJ2-1; the D gene could be TRBD1 or TRBD2 (6 bases each). CDR1 MNHEY and CDR2 SMNVEV come from the germline V gene (reference sequence). Between the trimmed V and J ends, which lost 5 bases and 6 bases, there was a span of 14 bases. The CDR3 length is 14 residues. CDR3 DNA (partial): TGTGCCAGCAGTCGCGGGAACAGGGCCAATGAG. This translates into CASSRGNRANE. The entire CDR3 protein reads CASSRGNRANEQFF.

In the case of this clone: The read terminates 3 residues ahead of where the CDR3 ends, so the germline J gene completes it. The rearrangement uses TRBV5-1 and TRBJ1-1; possible D gene TRBD1, 5 bases. V dropped 0 bases and J dropped 5 bases, with 14 bases sitting between them. From germline, CDR1 is SGHRS and CDR2 YFSETQ. This CDR3 contains 15 residues. CDR3 loop: CASSLVRAGGTEAFF. The DNA read from the CDR3 is TGCGCCAGCAGCTTGGTCCGGGCCGGGGGAACTGAA.

Comments on this clone: The CDR3 goes on 3 residues after the read ends, and that part is filled in from the germline J gene. The chain couples TRBV7-9 to TRBJ1-2; D is ambiguous. The length of the CDR3 is 13 residues. CDR1 and CDR2 from the germline V gene are SEHNR and FQNEAQ (reference sequence). The CDR3 loop reads CASSFPSVRGYTF. CDR3 bases read: TGTGCCAGCAGCTTTCCGTCCGTGCGGGGC.

As regards this clone: The sequence runs out 3 residues before the end of the CDR3; the remainder is reconstructed from the germline J gene. V is TRBV11-3 and J is TRBJ2-7, with a tentative D call TRBD1 (7 bases). The CDR3 has 14 amino acids. Germline V gene sequence: CDR1 SGHNT, CDR2 YENEEA. V was clipped by 5 bases and J by 1 base, with 12 bases between them. CDR3 DNA (partial): TGTGCCAGCAGCCCAGGGGGGAGTTCCTACGAG. Its translation is CASSPGGSSYE. The CDR3, in full, reads CASSPGGSSYEQYF.

In regard to this clone: The CDR3 extends 3 residues past the end of the read, so its final part is completed from the germline J gene. The rearrangement uses TRBV5-1 and TRBJ2-2, with D possibly TRBD2 on 6 matching bases. The CDR3 totals 15 residues. Germline-derived CDR1 and CDR2 are SGHRS and YFSETQ. The germline V and J ends were trimmed by 6 bases and 2 bases, with 14 bases remaining between them. CDR3 sequence: CASNNLAPNTGELFF. The sequenced part of the CDR3 DNA is TGCGCCAGCAATAACCTAGCGCCCAACACCGGGGAG.

The CDR3 is CASSEGRDYGYTF. CDR3 bases read: TGTGCCAGCAGTGAGGGCAGGGACTATGGC. The chain carries TRBV2 and TRBJ1-2, with TRBD1 as a possible D gene (5 bases). The read falls 3 residues short of the CDR3 end, and the missing part is taken from the germline J gene. V was clipped by 3 bases and J by 3 bases, with 8 bases between them. Germline loops: CDR1 SNHLY, CDR2 FYNNEI. This CDR3 has 13 amino acids. The whole variable domain, remainder taken from reference TRBV2 and TRBJ1-2, is EPEVTQTPSHQVTQMGQEVILRCVPISNHLYFYWYRQILGQKVEFLVSFYNNEISEKSEIFDDQFSVERPDGSNFTLKIRSTKLEDSAMYFCASSEGRDYGYTFGSGTRLTVV.

Comment on this clone: Sequencing ends 3 residues short of the CDR3 end; the germline J gene provides the rest. The chain joins TRBV11-2 to TRBJ2-5; tentative D call: TRBD1 (6 bases). The V gene's germline CDR1 is SGHAT and CDR2 FQNNGV. This CDR3 comprises 13 residues. V lost 7 bases, J lost 2 bases, and 11 bases lay in between. CDR3 sequence reads: CASTTGLQETQYF. The sequenced CDR3 bases are TGTGCCAGCACAACAGGGCTACAAGAGACC.